This T cell receptor beta chain was documented in a study of blood T cell repertoires in COVID-19. Trimming cost V 3 bases and J 5 bases, with 14 bases left between them. Germline V gene sequence: CDR1 SGHAT, CDR2 FQDESV (reference sequence). The CDR3 sequence is 15 residues long. The table came from immunoSEQ multiplex PCR; TCRdb's copy has only in-frame clones and leaves some out. The sample has 150,000 to 200,000 clones; under 90% are singletons. V usage is TRBV11-1 and J usage is TRBJ2-1, with no clear D. Source material: PBMCs or T cells enriched from blood (not recorded which). This TCR came from a woman between 50 and 59 years old who had recovered from COVID-19. CDR3 in DNA: TGTGCCAGCAGCTTCTGGCAGTCCGAAGACAATGAGCAGTTCTTC. Protein sequence: CASSFWQSEDNEQFF.